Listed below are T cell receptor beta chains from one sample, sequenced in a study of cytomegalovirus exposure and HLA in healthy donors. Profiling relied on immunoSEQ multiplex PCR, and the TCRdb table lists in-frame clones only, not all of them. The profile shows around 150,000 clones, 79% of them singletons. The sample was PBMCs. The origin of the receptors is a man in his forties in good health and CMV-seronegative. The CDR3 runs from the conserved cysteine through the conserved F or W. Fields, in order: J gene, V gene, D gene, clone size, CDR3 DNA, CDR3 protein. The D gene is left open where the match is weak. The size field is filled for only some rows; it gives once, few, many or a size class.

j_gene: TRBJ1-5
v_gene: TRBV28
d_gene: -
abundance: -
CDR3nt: TGTGCCAGCAGTTTTTCAGGGGTTAATCAGCCCCAGCATTTT
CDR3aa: CASSFSGVNQPQHF

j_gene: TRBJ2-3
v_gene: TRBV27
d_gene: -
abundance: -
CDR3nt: TGTGCCAGCCGCGGGTCCCTTCTCACAGATACGCAGTATTTT
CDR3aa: CASRGSLLTDTQYF

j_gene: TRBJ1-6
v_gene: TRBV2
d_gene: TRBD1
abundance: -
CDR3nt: TGTGCCAGCAGTCCCCGGACAGGGGGAAATTCACCCCTCCACTTT
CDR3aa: CASSPRTGGNSPLHF

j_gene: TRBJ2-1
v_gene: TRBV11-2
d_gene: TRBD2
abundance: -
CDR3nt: TGTGCCAGCTTGCTTAGACCAGCGGGATCCCTTGAGCAGTTCTTC
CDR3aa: CASLLRPAGSLEQFF

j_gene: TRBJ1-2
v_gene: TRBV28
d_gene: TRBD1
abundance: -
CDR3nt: TGTGCCAGCAACGACAGGGGGCGGGGCGGCTACACCTTC
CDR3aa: CASNDRGRGGYTF

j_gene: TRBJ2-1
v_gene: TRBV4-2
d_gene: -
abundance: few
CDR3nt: TGTGCCAGCAGCCAAGATCAGGCGCGCTACAATGAGCAGTTCTTC
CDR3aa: CASSQDQARYNEQFF

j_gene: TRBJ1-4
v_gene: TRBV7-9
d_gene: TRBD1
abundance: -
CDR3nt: TGTTCCAGCAGCTTAACGACCGGCGGACAGGGTGAAGAAAAACTGTTTTTT
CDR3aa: CSSSLTTGGQGEEKLFF

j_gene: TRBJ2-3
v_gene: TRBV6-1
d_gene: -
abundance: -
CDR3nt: TGTGCCAGCAGTGATTCGGGTAGCACGGCGCAGTATTTT
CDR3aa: CASSDSGSTAQYF

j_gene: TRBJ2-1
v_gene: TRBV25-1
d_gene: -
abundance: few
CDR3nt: TGTGCCAGCACCGACGGGGTAGGTCCGGAGCAGTTCTTC
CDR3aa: CASTDGVGPEQFF

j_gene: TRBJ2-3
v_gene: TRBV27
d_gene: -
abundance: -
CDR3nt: TGTGCCAGCAGTTTAAGGGGTACTAGCACAGATACGCAGTATTTT
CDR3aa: CASSLRGTSTDTQYF

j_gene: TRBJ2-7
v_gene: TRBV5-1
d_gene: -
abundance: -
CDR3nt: TGCGCCAGCAGCGATTGGGGCCAGGACGAGCAGTACTTC
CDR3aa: CASSDWGQDEQYF

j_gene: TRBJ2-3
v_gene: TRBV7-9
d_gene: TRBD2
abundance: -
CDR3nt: TGTGCCACCCAACTAGCGGCTAGCACAGATACGCAGTATTTT
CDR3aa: CATQLAASTDTQYF

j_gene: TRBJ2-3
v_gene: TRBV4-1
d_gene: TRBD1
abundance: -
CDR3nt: TGCGCCAGCAGCCAAGGGGACAGGCGGCGCACAGATACGCAGTATTTT
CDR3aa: CASSQGDRRRTDTQYF

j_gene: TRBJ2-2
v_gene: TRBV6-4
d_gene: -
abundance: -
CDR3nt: TGTGCCAGCAGTGACTCTGTGGGGGCAGGGACCGGGGAGCTGTTTTTT
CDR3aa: CASSDSVGAGTGELFF

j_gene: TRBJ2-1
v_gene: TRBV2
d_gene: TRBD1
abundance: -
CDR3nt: TGTGCCAGCAGCCCGGGACAGGGGAGGAATGAGCAGTTCTTC
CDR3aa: CASSPGQGRNEQFF

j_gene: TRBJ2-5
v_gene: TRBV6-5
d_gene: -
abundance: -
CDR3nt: TGTGCCAGCAGTTACCTAGGAGGGCAGGAGACCCAGTACTTC
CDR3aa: CASSYLGGQETQYF

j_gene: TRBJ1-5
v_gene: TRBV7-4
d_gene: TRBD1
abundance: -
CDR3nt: TGTGCCAGCAGCTTCTCCGACAGGGAGGTCGCCAATCAGCCCCAGCATTTT
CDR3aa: CASSFSDREVANQPQHF

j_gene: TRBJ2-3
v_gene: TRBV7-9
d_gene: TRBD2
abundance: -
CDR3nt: TGTGCCAGCAGCTTACCGAAGACTAGCGGGAGAACCACAGATACGCAGTATTTT
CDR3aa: CASSLPKTSGRTTDTQYF

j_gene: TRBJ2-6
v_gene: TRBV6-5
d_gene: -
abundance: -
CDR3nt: TGTGCCAGCAGTTTACAGGACTCTGGGGCCAACGTCCTGACTTTC
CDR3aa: CASSLQDSGANVLTF

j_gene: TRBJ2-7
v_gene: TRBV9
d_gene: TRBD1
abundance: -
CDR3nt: TGTGCCAGCAGCGTATCTGACAGGGGCCGTAGGCAGTACTTC
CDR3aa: CASSVSDRGRRQYF

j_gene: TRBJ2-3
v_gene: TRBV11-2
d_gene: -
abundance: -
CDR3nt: TGTGCCAGCAGCCAACTCCAGGGCCTTAGCACAGATACGCAGTATTTT
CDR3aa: CASSQLQGLSTDTQYF

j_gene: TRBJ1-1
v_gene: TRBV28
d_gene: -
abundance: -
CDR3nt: TGTGCCAGCAGTTCCCAGGGCACTGGAGCTTTCTTT
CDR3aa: CASSSQGTGAFF

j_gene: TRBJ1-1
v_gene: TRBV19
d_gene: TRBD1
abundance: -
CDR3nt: TGTGCCAGTAGTATCGGGACAGGGTGGGGTCGCACTGAAGCTTTCTTT
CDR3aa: CASSIGTGWGRTEAFF

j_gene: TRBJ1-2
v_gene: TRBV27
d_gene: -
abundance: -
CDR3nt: TGTGCCAGCAGCACAGGTCCGCGTAATGCTGGCTACACCTTC
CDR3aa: CASSTGPRNAGYTF

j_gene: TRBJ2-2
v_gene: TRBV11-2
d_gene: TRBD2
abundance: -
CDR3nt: TGTGCCAGCAGCCCCTGGACTAGCGGGAGAGGGGACACCGGGGAGCTGTTTTTT
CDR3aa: CASSPWTSGRGDTGELFF

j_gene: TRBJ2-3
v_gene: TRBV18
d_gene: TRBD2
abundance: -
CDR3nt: TGTGCCAGCGTCCGTACTAGCGGGATTACAGATACGCAGTATTTT
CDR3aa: CASVRTSGITDTQYF

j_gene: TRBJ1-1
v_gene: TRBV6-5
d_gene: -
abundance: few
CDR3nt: TGTGCCAGCAGTTACTCGTTGACAGGTGCGTCAGCTTTCTTT
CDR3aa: CASSYSLTGASAFF

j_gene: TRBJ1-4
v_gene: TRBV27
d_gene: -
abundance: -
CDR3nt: TGTGCCAGCAGTTTCGAGGGGCGGGGTGAAAAACTGTTTTTT
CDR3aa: CASSFEGRGEKLFF

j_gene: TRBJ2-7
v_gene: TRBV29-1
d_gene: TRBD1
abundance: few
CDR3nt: TGCAGCGTTCGACAGGGGACCTACGAGCAGTACTTC
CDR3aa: CSVRQGTYEQYF

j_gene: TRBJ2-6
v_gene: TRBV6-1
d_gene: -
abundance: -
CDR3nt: TGTGCCAGCAGGGAACAAGGGGCCAACGGCCTGACTTTC
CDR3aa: CASREQGANGLTF

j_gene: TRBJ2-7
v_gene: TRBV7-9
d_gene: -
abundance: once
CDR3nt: TGTGCCAGCAGCCCCGGTACAGGTTCCTACGAGCAGTACTTC
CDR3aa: CASSPGTGSYEQYF

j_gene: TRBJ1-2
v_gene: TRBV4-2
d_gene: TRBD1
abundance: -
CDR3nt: TGTGCCAGCAGCCAAATCACAGGGGACTATGGCTACACCTTC
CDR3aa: CASSQITGDYGYTF

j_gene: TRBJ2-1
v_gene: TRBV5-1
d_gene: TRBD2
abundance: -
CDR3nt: TGCGCCAGCAGCCCCAGGCGGGAGGGCCTCGGTGAGCAGTTCTTC
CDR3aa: CASSPRREGLGEQFF

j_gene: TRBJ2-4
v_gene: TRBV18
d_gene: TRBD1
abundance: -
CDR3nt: TGTGCCAGCTCACCCGGATTGGGACAGGGGGGGATCATTCAGTACTTC
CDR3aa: CASSPGLGQGGIIQYF

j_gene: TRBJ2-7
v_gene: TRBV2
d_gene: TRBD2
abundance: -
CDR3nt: TGTGCCAGCATCAAACTAGCGGGAGGAGTAGAGCAGTACTTC
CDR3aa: CASIKLAGGVEQYF

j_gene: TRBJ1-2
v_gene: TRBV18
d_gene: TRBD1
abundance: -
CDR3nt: TGTGCCAGCTCACCACGGGCGGGACAGGGCCTTTTGAACTATGGCTACACCTTC
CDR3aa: CASSPRAGQGLLNYGYTF

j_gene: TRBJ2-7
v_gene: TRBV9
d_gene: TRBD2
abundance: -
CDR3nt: TGTGCCAGCAGCGTCCTAGCGGGAGGGGACGAGCAGTACTTC
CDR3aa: CASSVLAGGDEQYF

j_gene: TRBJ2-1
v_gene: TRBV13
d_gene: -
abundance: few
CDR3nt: TGTGCCAGCAGCAACGAGATAATCAATGAGCAGTTCTTC
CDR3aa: CASSNEIINEQFF

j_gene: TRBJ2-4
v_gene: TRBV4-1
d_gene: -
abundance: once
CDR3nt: TGCGCCAGCAGCCAAGGGGGAGTAGCCTCTATTCCTACAGCCAAAAACATTCAGTACTTC
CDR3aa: CASSQGGVASIPTAKNIQYF

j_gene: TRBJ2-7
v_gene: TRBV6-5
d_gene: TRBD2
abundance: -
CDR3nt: TGTGCCAGCAAGGGCTGGCGGGAGGAAGGCTACGAGCAGTACTTC
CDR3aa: CASKGWREEGYEQYF

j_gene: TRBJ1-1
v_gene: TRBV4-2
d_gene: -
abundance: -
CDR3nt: TGTGCCAGCAGCCAACTAAGGGGGACTGAAGCTTTCTTT
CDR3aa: CASSQLRGTEAFF

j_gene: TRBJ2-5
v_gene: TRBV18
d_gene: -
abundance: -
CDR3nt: TGTGCCAGCTCAGCTGGACATACCAAAGAGACCCAGTACTTC
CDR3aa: CASSAGHTKETQYF

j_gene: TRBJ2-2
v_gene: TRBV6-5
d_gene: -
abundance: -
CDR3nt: TGTGCCAGCAGTTACCTTACAGGGATAACCGGGGAGCTGTTTTTT
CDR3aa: CASSYLTGITGELFF

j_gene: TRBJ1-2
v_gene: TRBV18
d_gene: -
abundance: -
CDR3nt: TGTGCCAGCTCACCCTCGGGGGATACTGGCTACACCTTC
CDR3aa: CASSPSGDTGYTF

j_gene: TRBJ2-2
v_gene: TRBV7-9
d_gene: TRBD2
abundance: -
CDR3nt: TGTGCCAGCAGCCCCCCGGGACTAGCGGGAGTTACCGGGGAGCTGTTTTTT
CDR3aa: CASSPPGLAGVTGELFF

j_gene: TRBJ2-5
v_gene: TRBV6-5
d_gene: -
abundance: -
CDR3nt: TGTGCCAGCAGTCGTAGTGAGGAGACCTACGCGCAGTACTTC
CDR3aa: CASSRSEETYAQYF

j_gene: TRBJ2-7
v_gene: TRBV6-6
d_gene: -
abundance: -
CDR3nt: TGTGCCAGCAGTTCGACAGGCGGAAGCTCCTACGAGCAGTACTTC
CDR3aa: CASSSTGGSSYEQYF

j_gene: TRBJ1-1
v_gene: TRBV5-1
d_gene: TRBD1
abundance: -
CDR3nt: TGCGCCAGCAGCTTGGTTAGGACAGGGGGGAACACTGAAGCTTTCTTT
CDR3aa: CASSLVRTGGNTEAFF

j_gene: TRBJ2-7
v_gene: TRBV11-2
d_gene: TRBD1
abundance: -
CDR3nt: TGTGCCAGCAGCCTCACGATATCGGGACAGAGCTCCTACGAGCAGTACTTC
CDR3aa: CASSLTISGQSSYEQYF

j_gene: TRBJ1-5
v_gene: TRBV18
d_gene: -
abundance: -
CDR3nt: TGTGCCAGCTCTCCCGGGACTGTACTCAATCAGCCCCAGCATTTT
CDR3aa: CASSPGTVLNQPQHF